These T cell receptor beta chains were read from a single sample in a study of beta chain features in type 1 diabetes. The method was immunoSEQ multiplex PCR; TCRdb's version includes in-frame clones alone and lacks a portion of them. The sample consists of more than 85,000 clones, less than 40% of them appearing once. Sequenced: stem cell memory CD4+ T cells from blood. The source is a woman aged 18 to 35 in good health. The CDR3 runs from the conserved cysteine through the conserved F or W. D genes are given only for firm matches. Clone size is not always given. Where it is, it says once, few, many or a class for expanded clones.

size,V,D,J,CDR3,DNA
-,TRBV6-5,-,TRBJ2-3,CASSYSDGRGDTQYF,TGTGCCAGCAGTTACTCGGACGGCCGGGGGGATACGCAGTATTTT
few,TRBV19,-,TRBJ2-1,CASSLRGAGDEQFF,TGTGCCAGTAGTCTCAGGGGGGCGGGCGATGAGCAGTTCTTC
-,TRBV5-8,TRBD1,TRBJ1-1,CASRYDRVTEAFF,TGTGCCAGCAGGTACGACAGGGTCACTGAAGCTTTCTTT
-,TRBV5-1,TRBD2,TRBJ2-7,CASRGLAGYEQYF,TGCGCCAGCAGGGGACTAGCGGGCTACGAGCAGTACTTC
-,TRBV30,-,TRBJ2-7,CAYLKGGSYEQYF,TGTGCCTACCTAAAAGGCGGATCCTACGAGCAGTACTTC
-,TRBV29-1,-,TRBJ2-2,CSVARTGELFF,TGCAGCGTTGCTCGTACCGGGGAGCTGTTTTTT
once,TRBV7-2,TRBD1,TRBJ1-1,CASSGQGPFEAFF,TGTGCCAGCAGCGGACAGGGACCCTTTGAAGCTTTCTTT
few,TRBV19,-,TRBJ1-1,CASARNTEAFF,TGTGCCAGTGCCAGGAACACTGAAGCTTTCTTT
few,TRBV5-1,TRBD2,TRBJ2-7,CASSMGLAGNPYEQYF,TGCGCCAGCAGCATGGGACTAGCGGGAAACCCCTACGAGCAGTACTTC
-,TRBV18,TRBD1,TRBJ1-2,CASSPLGQGGNGYTF,TGTGCCAGCTCACCACTCGGACAGGGTGGAAATGGCTACACCTTC
-,TRBV27,-,TRBJ2-5,CASSFRRGFSETQYF,TGTGCCAGCAGTTTTAGGCGAGGGTTTAGCGAGACCCAGTACTTC
once,TRBV2,TRBD1,TRBJ1-1,CASSRQGTEAFF,TGTGCCAGCAGTCGACAGGGGACTGAAGCTTTCTTT
few,TRBV7-2,-,TRBJ2-3,CASSLTRTVSDTQYF,TGTGCCAGCAGCTTGACTAGGACGGTATCAGATACGCAGTATTTT
few,TRBV9,-,TRBJ2-2,CASKGGDMPAGELFF,TGTGCCAGCAAAGGAGGGGATATGCCGGCCGGGGAGCTGTTTTTT
-,TRBV5-1,-,TRBJ2-7,CASSWGDFGGGNEQYF,TGCGCCAGCAGCTGGGGGGACTTCGGAGGGGGCAACGAGCAGTACTTC
-,TRBV27,TRBD1,TRBJ2-7,CASRRPSGTGGREQYF,TGTGCCAGCAGACGGCCATCCGGGACAGGGGGGAGGGAGCAGTACTTC
-,TRBV11-2,-,TRBJ2-3,CASSLDWRLQSTDTQYF,TGTGCCAGCAGCTTAGATTGGCGGCTGCAAAGCACAGATACGCAGTATTTT
-,TRBV9,TRBD1,TRBJ2-2,CASMDRRNTGELFF,TGTGCCAGCATGGACAGGAGGAACACCGGGGAGCTGTTTTTT
-,TRBV20-1,TRBD2,TRBJ2-5,CSAGGLAGTHF,TGCAGTGCTGGTGGGCTAGCGGGGACCCACTTC
few,TRBV2,TRBD1,TRBJ1-5,CASRRTGYNQPQHF,TGTGCCAGCAGGCGGACAGGGTACAATCAGCCCCAGCATTTT
few,TRBV5-5,TRBD1,TRBJ2-5,CASSFLDRAQETQYF,TGTGCCAGCAGCTTCCTCGACAGGGCTCAAGAGACCCAGTACTTC
-,TRBV29-1,TRBD2,TRBJ2-1,CSVDRLAGDNEQFF,TGCAGCGTTGATAGACTAGCGGGGGACAATGAGCAGTTCTTC
-,TRBV27,TRBD2,TRBJ2-7,CASSSPPSGALYEQYF,TGTGCCAGCAGCTCCCCCCCAAGCGGGGCTCTCTACGAGCAGTACTTC
-,TRBV10-3,TRBD2,TRBJ2-1,CAISDFSGSVFSYNEQFF,TGTGCCATCAGTGATTTCAGCGGGAGTGTGTTCTCCTACAATGAGCAGTTCTTC
-,TRBV18,-,TRBJ2-1,CASSRVGGPYNEQFF,TGTGCCAGCTCTCGAGTCGGGGGACCTTACAATGAGCAGTTCTTC
few,TRBV28,-,TRBJ2-1,CASSLVSGRNYNEQFF,TGTGCCAGCAGTTTAGTCTCAGGGCGTAACTACAATGAGCAGTTCTTC
-,TRBV7-3,-,TRBJ2-3,CASSLKVLASLTDTQYF,TGTGCCAGCAGCTTAAAGGTGCTAGCGAGCCTCACAGATACGCAGTATTTT
-,TRBV5-1,-,TRBJ1-3,CALIGGSGNTIYF,TGCGCCCTCATAGGGGGCTCTGGAAACACCATATATTTT
few,TRBV2,-,TRBJ1-1,CASSVTGSEAFF,TGTGCCAGCAGTGTAACAGGGTCTGAAGCTTTCTTT
-,TRBV27,-,TRBJ2-1,CATRIGLVEFF,TGTGCCACCAGAATCGGACTTGTAGAGTTCTTC
-,TRBV11-3,TRBD1,TRBJ2-3,CASSSDRERKQYF,TGTGCCAGCAGCTCTGACAGGGAAAGGAAACAGTATTTT
-,TRBV2,TRBD2,TRBJ2-7,CASGIEGGPRYEQYF,TGTGCCAGCGGGATCGAGGGAGGGCCTAGGTACGAGCAGTACTTC
-,TRBV4-3,TRBD1,TRBJ1-4,CASSVGTGRNEKLFF,TGCGCCAGCAGCGTCGGGACAGGGAGAAATGAAAAACTGTTTTTT
-,TRBV5-1,-,TRBJ1-1,CASSFFQGRLNTEAFF,TGCGCCAGCAGCTTTTTCCAGGGCCGACTGAACACTGAAGCTTTCTTT
-,TRBV25-1,-,TRBJ2-7,CASRSRAIGALAEQYF,TGTGCCAGCAGGTCTAGGGCGATAGGAGCCCTAGCCGAGCAGTACTTC
few,TRBV7-3,-,TRBJ2-2,CASSPTATGELFF,TGTGCCAGCAGCCCCACTGCAACCGGGGAGCTGTTTTTT
-,TRBV7-8,TRBD1,TRBJ2-6,CASISSGQDYSGANVLTF,TGTGCCAGCATCTCCTCGGGACAGGACTACTCTGGGGCCAACGTCCTGACTTTC
few,TRBV11-2,TRBD2,TRBJ2-7,CASSFRTSGSYEQYF,TGTGCCAGCAGCTTTCGGACTAGCGGGAGCTACGAGCAGTACTTC
few,TRBV27,-,TRBJ2-7,CASSLRRGAYEQYF,TGTGCCAGCAGTTTACGGCGGGGCGCCTACGAGCAGTACTTC
few,TRBV27,TRBD1,TRBJ2-3,CASRGTGKGYTQYF,TGTGCCAGCAGGGGGACAGGGAAGGGCTATACGCAGTATTTT
-,TRBV15,-,TRBJ2-1,CATSRDSLASYNEQFF,TGTGCCACCAGCAGAGATTCCCTAGCTTCCTACAATGAGCAGTTCTTC
-,TRBV14,-,TRBJ1-4,CASSQVRGRGEKLFF,TGTGCCAGCAGCCAAGTTAGGGGTCGAGGTGAAAAACTGTTTTTT
-,TRBV28,-,TRBJ2-5,CASRKGGETQYF,TGTGCCAGCAGGAAGGGCGGGGAGACCCAGTACTTC
-,TRBV27,-,TRBJ2-2,CASSDPYDSANTGELFF,TGTGCCAGCAGTGACCCATATGACAGCGCGAACACCGGGGAGCTGTTTTTT
-,TRBV2,TRBD2,TRBJ2-1,CASLQREGLNEQFF,TGTGCCAGCCTCCAGCGGGAGGGCCTCAATGAGCAGTTCTTC
-,TRBV6-5,-,TRBJ2-1,CASSGVGHSYNEQFF,TGTGCCAGCAGTGGTGTGGGACACTCCTACAATGAGCAGTTCTTC
few,TRBV10-3,-,TRBJ1-1,CAISEGQRQAFF,TGTGCCATCAGTGAGGGACAGCGGCAAGCTTTCTTT